Below are 20 T cell receptor beta chains sequenced from a single sample in a study of blood T cell repertoires in COVID-19. Here immunoSEQ multiplex PCR was the method, and the copy in TCRdb shows in-frame clones only, minus some. Of more than 65,000 clones listed, about four fifths are singletons. The sequencing sample was made of peripheral blood. These receptor sequences come from an older woman with acute or convalescent COVID-19.

The chain employs TRBV28 and TRBJ2-1, with 10 positions matching TRBD2. Per germline, CDR1 MDHEN and CDR2 SYDVKM. V trimming: 11 bases; J trimming: 5 bases; junction bases outside the gene matches: 21. This CDR3 region has 18 residues. This chain's CDR3 is CASHTKREGTPADNEQFF. The CDR3 region has the DNA TGTGCCTCACACACGAAGCGGGAGGGAACCCCTGCCGACAATGAGCAGTTCTTC. The full variable domain, with the rest looked up from reference TRBV28 and TRBJ2-1, is DVKVTQSSRYLVKRTGEKVFLECVQDMDHENMFWYRQDPGLGLRLIYFSYDVKMKEKGDIPEGYSVSREKKERFSLILESASTNQTSMYLCASHTKREGTPADNEQFFGPGTRLTVL.

The chain recombines TRBV18 with TRBJ2-1; tentative D call: TRBD2 (5 bases). V lost 3 bases to trimming and J lost 2 bases, with 11 bases between them. This CDR3 region has 15 residues. Germline loops: CDR1 KGHSH, CDR2 LQKENI. The CDR3 reads CASSPQVAPYNEQFF. The CDR3 bases are TGTGCCAGCTCACCCCAGGTAGCGCCCTACAATGAGCAGTTCTTC.

This chain joins TRBV7-2 and TRBJ1-1, with 7 bases lining up with TRBD1. Germline CDR1 SGHTA, CDR2 FQGNSA. The CDR3 covers 13 residues. Trimming removed 0 bases from V and 5 bases from J; junction bases left unmatched: 0. The CDR3 DNA is TGTGCCAGCAGCTTAGCCAGGGGGACTGAAGCTTTCTTT. Translation gives CASSLARGTEAFF. Using reference TRBV7-2 and TRBJ1-1 for the parts outside the CDR3, the full variable domain is GAGVSQSPSNKVTEKGKDVELRCDPISGHTALYWYRQSLGQGLEFLIYFQGNSAPDKSGLPSDRFSAERTGGSVSTLTIQRTQQEDSAVYLCASSLARGTEAFFGQGTRLTVV.

This clone has at least ten counts. J is TRBJ2-1 and V is TRBV7-3, with D perhaps TRBD2 (5 bases). V gave up 1 base and J gave up 0 bases, with 16 bases separating them. The CDR3 spans 18 residues. Germline CDR1 is SGHTA and CDR2 is FQGTGA. CDR3 DNA: TGTGCCAGCAGCTTAAGTTTTCAGCGGCCTAGCTCCTACAATGAGCAGTTCTTC. This gives the protein CASSLSFQRPSSYNEQFF. Looking up the rest from reference TRBV7-3 and TRBJ2-1 gives the full variable domain: GAGVSQTPSNKVTEKGKYVELRCDPISGHTALYWYRQSLGQGPEFLIYFQGTGAADDSGLPNDRFFAVRPEGSVSTLKIQRTERGDSAVYLCASSLSFQRPSSYNEQFFGPGTRLTVL.

The rearrangement joins TRBV4-1 to TRBJ2-5; maybe TRBD2 (7 bases). This CDR3 spans 18 amino acids. Germline lookup yields CDR1 MGHRA and CDR2 YSYEKL. Trimming removed 0 bases from V and 14 bases from J, with 31 bases in between. The CDR3 DNA follows: TGCGCCAGCAGCCAAGAAGGGGGGCGCAGCGGGATTTATCCCCGCAAATACTTC. Protein sequence: CASSQEGGRSGIYPRKYF.

V is TRBV7-8 and J is TRBJ1-6; 9 nucleotides match TRBD1. The CDR3 has 16 amino acids. Losses at the gene ends were 3 bases for V and 7 bases for J; bases not matched to a gene: 7. Germline-derived CDR1 and CDR2 are SGHVS and FQNEAQ. The CDR3 loop reads CASSLTGTGTNSPLHF. The CDR3 DNA follows: TGTGCCAGCAGCTTGACCGGGACAGGGACGAATTCACCCCTCCACTTT.

The chain recombines TRBV6-5 with TRBJ2-5; tentatively, D is TRBD1 (5 bases). Deletions cut 0 bases from V and 2 bases from J, with 10 bases between. This CDR3 has 15 residues. In germline, CDR1 is MNHEY, CDR2 SVGAGI. The CDR3 protein is CASSYSGGAQETQYF. The CDR3 coding sequence is TGTGCCAGCAGTTACTCCGGTGGGGCACAAGAGACCCAGTACTTC.

CDR3 nucleotides: TGTGCCAGCAACGAACCCAGGGTTAATCAGCCCCAGCATTTT. It is translated as CASNEPRVNQPQHF. The V gene is TRBV28, the J gene TRBJ1-5; a possible D gene is TRBD1 (5 bases). V dropped 7 bases and J dropped 4 bases, with 14 bases sitting between them. CDR1 is MDHEN and CDR2 is SYDVKM in the germline V gene. The CDR3 consists of 14 residues.

The chain has TRBV6-4 and TRBJ1-2; perhaps TRBD1 as D (6 bases). Germline CDR1 MRHNA, CDR2 SNTAGT. The V gene lost 8 bases and the J gene lost 14 bases, with 9 bases spanning the gap. This CDR3 region has 8 residues. The CDR3 nucleotides are TGTGCCAGCCGGCAGGGGACCTTC. Translating gives CASRQGTF.

The genes are TRBV15 and TRBJ2-3; the match to TRBD2 covers 9 bases. With 5 bases clipped from V and 0 bases from J, the junction kept 3 bases outside the gene matches. Germline loops: CDR1 LNHNV, CDR2 YYDKDF (reference sequence). The CDR3 is made up of 15 amino acids. The CDR3 protein is CATSASGTSTDTQYF. CDR3 bases: TGTGCCACCAGCGCTAGCGGGACTAGCACAGATACGCAGTATTTT.

In its sample, this clone was seen many times. The CDR3 sequence is CASSLSGTGGIYEQYF. CDR3 sequence (DNA): TGTGCCAGCAGCTTGTCCGGGACAGGGGGGATCTACGAGCAGTACTTC. V usage is TRBV5-6 and J usage is TRBJ2-7; TRBD1 matches at 11 bases. The CDR3 is 16 amino acids. Germline V CDR1 and CDR2: SGHDT, YYEEEE. J gave up 3 bases and V 1 base, and 6 bases lay outside the gene matches. The full variable domain, its missing parts supplied by reference TRBV5-6 and TRBJ2-7, is DAGVTQSPTHLIKTRGQQVTLRCSPKSGHDTVSWYQQALGQGPQFIFQYYEEEERQRGNFPDRFSGHQFPNYSSELNVNALLLGDSALYLCASSLSGTGGIYEQYFGPGTRLTVT.

V usage is TRBV5-1 and J usage is TRBJ2-1, with 8 bases matching TRBD2. CDR1 is SGHRS and CDR2 is YFSETQ in the germline V gene. The CDR3 has 17 amino acids. With 1 base clipped from V and 0 bases from J, the junction kept 6 bases outside the gene matches. CDR3 residues: CASSLTKRESSYNEQFF. CDR3 coding DNA: TGCGCCAGCAGCTTGACGAAGCGGGAGAGCTCCTACAATGAGCAGTTCTTC.

The chain combines TRBV7-8 with TRBJ2-1; D is perhaps TRBD1 (6 bases). Looked up from germline, CDR1 is SGHVS and CDR2 is FQNEAQ. The ends were cut back, 1 base at V and 7 bases at J, with 11 bases in the middle. There are 14 residues in the CDR3. The CDR3 reads CASSLETGWNEQFF. As DNA, the CDR3 is TGTGCCAGCAGCTTAGAAACAGGGTGGAATGAGCAGTTCTTC.

The J gene is TRBJ2-1, the V gene TRBV11-3; perhaps TRBD1 as D (8 bases). The V end was cut by 5 bases, the J end by 15 bases, with 20 bases between. This CDR3 contains 13 residues. Germline CDR1 is SGHNT and CDR2 is YENEEA. CDR3 in DNA: TGTGCCAGCAGCCTTAACCAGCGGGACAGGCTGTTCTTC. It is translated as CASSLNQRDRLFF.

The chain has TRBV15 and TRBJ2-4; 7 bases line up with TRBD1. V shed 0 bases and J 5 bases; nucleotides not matched to a gene: 4. Germline CDR1 reads LNHNV; CDR2 reads YYDKDF (reference sequence). The CDR3 is 15 amino acids. The CDR3 bases are TGTGCCACCAGCAGAGACAGGGGGTTGGAAAACATTCAGTACTTC. Translating it yields CATSRDRGLENIQYF.

The gene calls are TRBV6-5 and TRBJ2-7; TRBD1 agrees at 9 bases. The length of the CDR3 is 14 residues. Per germline, CDR1 MNHEY and CDR2 SVGAGI. With V trimmed by 4 bases and J by 3 bases, 4 bases remained unmatched. The CDR3 here is CASSLDRGDYEQYF. In nucleotides, the CDR3 is TGTGCCAGCAGTTTGGACAGGGGTGACTACGAGCAGTACTTC.

The sample holds one count of this clone. This rearrangement joins TRBV19 to TRBJ2-1; 7 nucleotides match TRBD1. V was pared by 6 bases and J by 6 bases, with 8 bases of the junction left unmatched. Germline values: CDR1 LNHDA, CDR2 SQIVND (reference sequence). CDR3 length: 14 amino acids. The CDR3 nucleotides read TGTGCCAGTAGCCTTCCGGGACAGCTCAATGAGCAGTTCTTC. Translation: CASSLPGQLNEQFF.

The rearrangement links TRBV10-2 to TRBJ1-2; D remains unclear. V shed 3 bases and J shed 2 bases, with 16 bases lying between them. The CDR3 has 16 residues. Germline values: CDR1 WSHSY, CDR2 SAAADI. The CDR3 nucleotides read TGCGCCAGCAGTGACGTAGGACGGGGAATAAACTATGGCTACACCTTC. Its protein is CASSDVGRGINYGYTF.

J is TRBJ1-2 and V is TRBV10-1; 8 positions match TRBD1. Trimming removed 5 bases from V and 5 bases from J; junction bases left unmatched: 4. The length of the CDR3 is 13 residues. Looked up from germline, CDR1 is WNHNN and CDR2 is SYGVQD (reference sequence). The CDR3 bases are TGCGCCAGCAGTAAGACAGGGGAATATGGCTACACCTTC. This translates into CASSKTGEYGYTF.

This clone was found a few times. This rearrangement joins TRBV2 to TRBJ2-5; D not certain. The V end lost 5 bases, the J end lost 5 bases, and 18 bases lay between the germline ends. CDR3 length: 15 residues. Germline CDR1 and CDR2: SNHLY and FYNNEI. The CDR3: CASSKSNNGWETQYF. CDR3 DNA sequence: TGTGCCAGCAGTAAAAGTAACAACGGGTGGGAGACCCAGTACTTC. The whole variable domain, remainder taken from reference TRBV2 and TRBJ2-5, is EPEVTQTPSHQVTQMGQEVILRCVPISNHLYFYWYRQILGQKVEFLVSFYNNEISEKSEIFDDQFSVERPDGSNFTLKIRSTKLEDSAMYFCASSKSNNGWETQYFGPGTRLLVL.